One sample yielded the 27 T cell receptor beta chains listed below, sequenced in a study of blood T cell repertoires in COVID-19. Libraries were prepared by immunoSEQ multiplex PCR; TCRdb keeps only in-frame clonotypes and omits some of them. The sample has a few hundred thousand clones; about 85% are singletons. The sample taken for sequencing was peripheral blood. The origin of the receptors is a man in his sixties with acute or convalescent COVID-19.

This sequence joins TRBV10-1 and TRBJ2-3, with TRBD2 matching over 11 bases. The V gene's germline CDR1 is WNHNN and CDR2 SYGVQD (reference sequence). The junction had 13 bases not matched to a gene; V was cut back by 8 bases and J by 0 bases. CDR3 length equals 18 residues. The CDR3, as DNA: TGCGCCAGCCGTCGTGAAGGGACTAGCGGAACTAGCACAGATACGCAGTATTTT. Amino acids: CASRREGTSGTSTDTQYF.

The chain couples TRBV7-8 to TRBJ2-7; 8 nucleotides match TRBD2. The CDR3 runs 17 residues. Germline assignment: CDR1 SGHVS and CDR2 FQNEAQ. The ends lost 5 bases at V and 0 bases at J; junction bases unmatched: 12. CDR3 coding DNA: TGTGCCAGCAGCCCCCGGGCGGGGGGACCGAGCTCCTACGAGCAGTACTTC. It yields the protein CASSPRAGGPSSYEQYF.

The J gene is TRBJ1-3, the V gene TRBV7-4, with D uncertain. V dropped 9 bases and J dropped 4 bases, with 13 bases sitting between them. Germline CDR1 SGHVT, CDR2 SQSDAQ. The CDR3 extends over 13 amino acids. DNA for the CDR3: TGTGCCAGTGAGGGAGTGAAAGGAAACACCATATATTTT. This gives the protein CASEGVKGNTIYF.

This chain links TRBV21-1 with TRBJ1-3; the D segment call TRBD1 is taken from the table without a DNA check. TRBV21-1 is a documented pseudogene. CDR3 size: 18 residues. The CDR3 protein is CASSRSFKTACPGNTIYF. Written as DNA, the CDR3 is TGTGCCAGCAGCAGAAGTTTTAAGACAGCCTGCCCCGGAAACACCATATATTTT.

The chain is built from TRBV11-3 and TRBJ2-5, with 7 positions matching TRBD2. CDR1 is SGHNT, CDR2 YENEEA, per germline. V shed 6 bases, J shed 5 bases, and the junction held 9 bases outside the gene matches. This CDR3 is built from 14 residues. CDR3 loop: CASSQSGTWETQYF. The CDR3 DNA is TGTGCCAGCAGTCAAAGCGGGACCTGGGAGACCCAGTACTTC. The whole variable domain, remainder taken from reference TRBV11-3 and TRBJ2-5, is EAGVVQSPRYKIIEKKQPVAFWCNPISGHNTLYWYLQNLGQGPELLIRYENEEAVDDSQLPKDRFSAERLKGVDSTLKIQPAELGDSAVYLCASSQSGTWETQYFGPGTRLLVL.

This chain links TRBV4-3 with TRBJ1-2, with TRBD1 matching 8 bases. CDR3 length: 15 residues. The ends lost 3 bases at V and 8 bases at J; junction bases unmatched: 11. Germline V CDR1 and CDR2: LGHNA, YSLEER. CDR3 region: CASSQTRTGKSGYTF. DNA for the CDR3: TGCGCCAGCAGCCAGACTCGGACAGGGAAGAGCGGCTACACCTTC.

This clone has just one count. The CDR3 nucleotides are TGTGCCAGCAGCCCACCTCGACAGGGGTTATCCTACGAGCAGTACTTC. Protein: CASSPPRQGLSYEQYF. V usage is TRBV7-8 and J usage is TRBJ2-7, with 8 positions matching TRBD1. J lost 1 base, V lost 5 bases, and 10 bases had no gene match. This CDR3 spans 16 amino acids. Germline CDR1 reads SGHVS; CDR2 reads FQNEAQ. Using reference TRBV7-8 and TRBJ2-7 for the parts outside the CDR3, the full variable domain is GAGVSQSPRYKVAKRGQDVALRCDPISGHVSLFWYQQALGQGPEFLTYFQNEAQLDKSGLPSDRFFAERPEGSVSTLKIQRTQQEDSAVYLCASSPPRQGLSYEQYFGPGTRLTVT.

The chain links TRBV2 to TRBJ1-2; perhaps TRBD1 as D (5 bases). Per germline, CDR1 SNHLY and CDR2 FYNNEI. CDR3 length: 13 residues. V lost 6 bases and J lost 3, with 11 bases in between. Written as DNA, the CDR3 is TGTGCCAGCAGCAGGGACTCCTACTATGGCTACACCTTC. Translation: CASSRDSYYGYTF.

The rearrangement links TRBV7-2 to TRBJ2-1; TRBD1 might be the D (5 bases). CDR1 is SGHTA and CDR2 is FQGNSA in the germline V gene. This CDR3 is built from 13 residues. V was clipped by 2 bases and J by 10 bases, with 12 bases between them. Here the CDR3 DNA reads TGTGCCAGCAGCTTAAAAGGGGAAGGAGAGCAGTTCTTC. As protein: CASSLKGEGEQFF.

CDR3 sequence: CASSPLSERTEAFF. DNA of the CDR3: TGCGCCAGCAGCCCTCTCTCTGAGAGGACTGAAGCTTTCTTT. This chain links TRBV5-1 with TRBJ1-1; D gene unclear. Trimming pared 4 bases from V and 5 bases from J, leaving 15 bases between. Germline V lookup: CDR1 SGHRS, CDR2 YFSETQ. CDR3 length equals 14 residues.

This sequence joins TRBV9 and TRBJ2-6; 7 bases align to TRBD1. CDR1 SGDLS and CDR2 YYNGEE come from the germline V gene. V trimming: 3 bases; J trimming: 2 bases; junction bases outside the gene matches: 2. This CDR3 spans 15 amino acids. CDR3 DNA: TGTGCCAGCAGCGGCCAGGGGGCTGGGGCCAACGTCCTGACTTTC. It is translated as CASSGQGAGANVLTF.

The J gene is TRBJ1-2, the V gene TRBV19; a possible D gene is TRBD1 (5 bases). Deletions cut 4 bases from V and 2 bases from J, with 11 bases between. The CDR3 has 14 residues. Germline CDR1 is LNHDA and CDR2 is SQIVND (reference sequence). CDR3 residues: CASSRVGANYGYTF. The CDR3 DNA reads TGTGCCAGTAGTAGGGTAGGGGCGAACTATGGCTACACCTTC.

The chain recombines TRBV29-1 with TRBJ2-3, with D possibly matching TRBD2 (5 bases). The length of the CDR3 is 13 residues. Germline CDR1 SQVTM, CDR2 ANQGSEA. Trimming pared 6 bases from V and 1 base from J, leaving 11 bases between. CDR3 coding DNA: TGCAGCGTCCGGAGGCAGGGCACAGATACGCAGTATTTT. It specifies CSVRRQGTDTQYF.

This rearrangement joins TRBV7-3 to TRBJ2-7, with TRBD2 matching 7 bases. CDR3 size: 15 residues. From germline, CDR1 is SGHTA and CDR2 FQGTGA. V shed 5 bases, J shed 3 bases, and the junction held 10 bases outside the gene matches. The CDR3 region has the DNA TGTGCCAGCAGCCTAGGAAGACTAGCTCGCTACGAGCAGTACTTC. Translation gives CASSLGRLARYEQYF.

This sequence joins TRBV2 and TRBJ1-4, with 7 positions matching TRBD1. This CDR3 region has 14 residues. V shed 5 bases and J 5 bases; nucleotides not matched to a gene: 5. Germline CDR1 reads SNHLY; CDR2 reads FYNNEI. The CDR3 DNA is TGTGCCAGCAGTTACGACAGGGAGAATGAAAAACTGTTTTTT. Translation gives CASSYDRENEKLFF.

This clone has a handful of counts. The genes are TRBV5-1 and TRBJ2-5; TRBD2 agrees at 11 bases. The CDR3 has 16 amino acids. The J segment lost 5 bases and the V segment lost 4 bases, leaving 10 bases of the junction unmatched. CDR1 and CDR2 (germline): SGHRS, YFSETQ. The CDR3 DNA reads TGCGCCAGCAGCCCGCGGGTTAGCGGGGGGGTTGAGACCCAGTACTTC. This codes for CASSPRVSGGVETQYF.

The genes are TRBV6-5 and TRBJ1-1; a possible D gene is TRBD1 (5 bases). CDR1 is MNHEY, CDR2 SVGAGI, per germline. V was shortened by 6 bases and J by 0 bases, with 11 bases between the two germline ends. The CDR3 is 14 residues long. The DNA of the CDR3 is TGTGCCAGCAGCATGGGGGGGATGAACACTGAAGCTTTCTTT. As protein: CASSMGGMNTEAFF.

This chain uses TRBV7-6 with TRBJ2-7; no clear D. This CDR3 is 13 amino acids long. V lost 2 bases, J lost 4 bases, and 9 bases lay in between. CDR1 is SGHVS and CDR2 is FNYEAQ in the germline V gene. CDR3 DNA: TGTGCCAGCAGCTTACAGGCCGCGTACGAGCAGTACTTC. It specifies CASSLQAAYEQYF.

CDR3 nucleotide sequence: TGTGCCAGCAGTAGCCAGCGGGGGATCTACGAGCAGTACTTC. Amino acids: CASSSQRGIYEQYF. The rearrangement links TRBV6-2 or TRBV6-3 to TRBJ2-7, with 8 bases identical to TRBD2. Germline V CDR1 and CDR2: MNHEY, SVGEGT. Losses at the gene ends were 5 bases for V and 3 bases for J; bases not matched to a gene: 6. The CDR3 is made up of 14 amino acids.

This rearrangement joins TRBV9 to TRBJ2-1; D might be TRBD2 (6 bases). From germline, CDR1 is SGDLS and CDR2 YYNGEE. This CDR3 region has 15 residues. Trimming left V 3 bases short and J 0 bases short, with 10 bases between. CDR3 DNA sequence: TGTGCCAGCAGCGCCCGGGACTTCTCCTACAATGAGCAGTTCTTC. Amino acid sequence: CASSARDFSYNEQFF.

The rearrangement uses TRBV14 and TRBJ2-1; 8 nucleotides line up with TRBD2. The germline gives CDR1 SGHDN, CDR2 FVKESK. V shed 2 bases, J shed 15 bases, and the junction held 6 bases outside the gene matches. CDR3 length: 12 amino acids. The CDR3 sequence: CASSQIGGALFF. CDR3 DNA: TGTGCCAGCAGCCAAATCGGGGGGGCCTTGTTCTTC.

V gene TRBV9 combines with J gene TRBJ1-2; D is possibly TRBD1 (6 bases). CDR3 length equals 14 residues. CDR1 is SGDLS, CDR2 YYNGEE, per germline. V was cut by 4 bases and J by 7 bases, with 17 bases left in between. CDR3 in amino acids: CASSPGGGRSGYTF. CDR3 nucleotides: TGTGCCAGCAGCCCGGGCGGGGGCCGCAGTGGCTACACCTTC. The full variable domain, with the rest looked up from reference TRBV9 and TRBJ1-2, is DSGVTQTPKHLITATGQRVTLRCSPRSGDLSVYWYQQSLDQGLQFLIQYYNGEERAKGNILERFSAQQFPDLHSELNLSSLELGDSALYFCASSPGGGRSGYTFGSGTRLTVV.

This clone was seen just once. The chain couples TRBV18 to TRBJ2-1; 9 nucleotides line up with TRBD1. The V and J ends lost 0 bases and 4 bases, in that order; junction bases with no gene match: 13. CDR3 length: 19 residues. Germline V gene data show CDR1 as KGHSH and CDR2 as LQKENI. The CDR3 region is CASSPPLENRGPLYNEQFF. For the CDR3, the DNA is TGTGCCAGCTCACCACCTCTCGAAAACAGGGGGCCCCTATACAATGAGCAGTTCTTC.

This chain's CDR3 is CASSPPPVLAGGQEQFF. The CDR3 DNA is TGTGCCAGCTCACCACCCCCAGTTCTAGCGGGGGGTCAAGAGCAGTTCTTC. V and J are TRBV18 and TRBJ2-1; TRBD2 matches at 11 bases. CDR3 length equals 17 residues. The junction had 11 bases not matched to a gene; V was cut back by 0 bases and J by 10 bases. CDR1 and CDR2 (germline): KGHSH, LQKENI.

The chain has TRBV5-1 and TRBJ2-5; 9 bases match TRBD2. The V and J ends lost 4 bases and 1 base, in that order; junction bases with no gene match: 5. Germline loops: CDR1 SGHRS, CDR2 YFSETQ. The CDR3 consists of 15 residues. CDR3 loop: CASSDVAGAQETQYF. For the CDR3, the DNA is TGCGCCAGCAGCGATGTAGCGGGAGCCCAAGAGACCCAGTACTTC.

The chain combines TRBV7-3 with TRBJ2-5; 11 positions match TRBD2. This CDR3 contains 15 residues. Trimming at V came to 6 bases and at J to 5 bases, leaving 8 bases not matched to a gene. Germline V lookup: CDR1 SGHTA, CDR2 FQGTGA. CDR3 protein: CASSRLAGPGETQYF. CDR3 sequence (DNA): TGTGCCAGCAGTCGACTAGCGGGGCCTGGGGAGACCCAGTACTTC. The complete variable domain, with remaining parts taken from reference TRBV7-3 and TRBJ2-5, reads GAGVSQTPSNKVTEKGKYVELRCDPISGHTALYWYRQSLGQGPEFLIYFQGTGAADDSGLPNDRFFAVRPEGSVSTLKIQRTERGDSAVYLCASSRLAGPGETQYFGPGTRLLVL.

Here the CDR3 DNA reads TGTGCCAGTAGTATAGGGCTCTCCGGGACAGGGGGAGGAGAGACCCAGTACTTC. This codes for CASSIGLSGTGGGETQYF. The V and J genes are TRBV19 and TRBJ2-5; 11 bases agree with TRBD1. The CDR3 loop spans 18 amino acids. Germline V CDR1 and CDR2: LNHDA, SQIVND (reference sequence). Unmatched junction bases numbered 11, after V lost 1 base and J lost 4 bases.